A selection of T cell receptor beta chains follows, all from one sample in a study of cytomegalovirus exposure and HLA in healthy donors. Only in-frame clones appear in the TCRdb table, and some are missing; sequencing was by immunoSEQ multiplex PCR. Here the sample spans 130,000 to 150,000 clones, 79% being singletons. What was sequenced was PBMCs. These receptors originate from a middle-aged woman in good health and CMV-seropositive. Each CDR3 is given with its conserved first and last residue. A D gene is named only where the DNA matches it firmly.

>TRBJ2-7|NA|TRBV25-1
TGTGCCAGCAGCCTGACATTATCCTACGAGCAGTACTTC
CASSLTLSYEQYF
>TRBJ2-2|NA|TRBV7-2
TGTGCCAGCAGCTTAGACAGGGTGACCGGGGAGCTGTTTTTT
CASSLDRVTGELFF
>TRBJ2-1|TRBD2|TRBV2
TGTGCCAGCGGACTAGCGGGGGGCCGAGAGCAGTTCTTC
CASGLAGGREQFF
>TRBJ2-1|TRBD2|TRBV13
TGTGCCAGCAGTCCCCGCGGGACTAGCCCCTTCGATGAGCAGTTCTTC
CASSPRGTSPFDEQFF
>TRBJ2-1|NA|TRBV28
TGTGCCAGCAGTTTCTCCGGAGCCTACAATGAGCAGTTCTTC
CASSFSGAYNEQFF
>TRBJ1-5|NA|TRBV28
TGTGCCAGCAGTTATAGTTTCAATCAGCCCCAGCATTTT
CASSYSFNQPQHF
>TRBJ1-2|NA|TRBV6-1
TGTGCCAGCAGTGTGCAGGGATCCTATGGCTACACCTTC
CASSVQGSYGYTF
>TRBJ2-1|TRBD2|TRBV7-9
TGTGCCAGCAGCCCCCGGGGGGGGAGGGAGGAGCAGTTCTTC
CASSPRGGREEQFF
>TRBJ1-2|NA|TRBV28
TGTGCCAGCGTTGGGGGGAACCATGGCTACACCTTC
CASVGGNHGYTF
>TRBJ2-5|TRBD2|TRBV2
TGTGCCAGCAGTGTCCTCTCAAGCCTCGGGACTAGCGCGGCAGGGTTGCGGACCCAGTACTTC
CASSVLSSLGTSAAGLRTQYF